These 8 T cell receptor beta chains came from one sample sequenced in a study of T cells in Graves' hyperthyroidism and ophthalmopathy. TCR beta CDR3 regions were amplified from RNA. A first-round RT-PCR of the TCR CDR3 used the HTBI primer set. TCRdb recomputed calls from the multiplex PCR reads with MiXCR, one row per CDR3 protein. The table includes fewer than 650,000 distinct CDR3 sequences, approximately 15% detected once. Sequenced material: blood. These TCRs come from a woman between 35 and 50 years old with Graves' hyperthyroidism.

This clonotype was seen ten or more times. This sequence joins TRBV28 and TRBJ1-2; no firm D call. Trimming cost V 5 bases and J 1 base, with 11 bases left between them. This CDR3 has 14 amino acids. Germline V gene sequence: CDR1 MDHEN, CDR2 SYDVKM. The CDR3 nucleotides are TGTGCCAGCAGTCTCCCTGACAATAACTATGGCTACACCTTC. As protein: CASSLPDNNYGYTF.

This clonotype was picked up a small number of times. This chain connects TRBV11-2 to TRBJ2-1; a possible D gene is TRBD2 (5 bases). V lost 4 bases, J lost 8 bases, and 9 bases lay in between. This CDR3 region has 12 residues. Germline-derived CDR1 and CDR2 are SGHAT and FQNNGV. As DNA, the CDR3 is TGTGCCAGCAGCTCGTTGGAGGATGAGCAGTTCTTC. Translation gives CASSSLEDEQFF.

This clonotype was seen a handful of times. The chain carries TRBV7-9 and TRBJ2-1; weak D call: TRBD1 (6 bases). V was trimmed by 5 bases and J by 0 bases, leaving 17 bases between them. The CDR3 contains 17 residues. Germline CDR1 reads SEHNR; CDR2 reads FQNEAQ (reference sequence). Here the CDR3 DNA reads TGTGCCAGCAGCCCCGTGGACCCCAGGGGCTCCTACAATGAGCAGTTCTTC. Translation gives CASSPVDPRGSYNEQFF.

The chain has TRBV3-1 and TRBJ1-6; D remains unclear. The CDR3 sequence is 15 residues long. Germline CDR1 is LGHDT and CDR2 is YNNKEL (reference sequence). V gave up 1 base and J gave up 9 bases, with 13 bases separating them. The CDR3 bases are TGTGCCAGCAGCCAAGGATTGACCTGGCGTTCACCCCTCCACTTT. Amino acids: CASSQGLTWRSPLHF. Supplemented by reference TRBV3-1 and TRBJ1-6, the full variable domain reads DTAVSQTPKYLVTQMGNDKSIKCEQNLGHDTMYWYKQDSKKFLKIMFSYNNKELIINETVPNRFSPKSPDKAHLNLHINSLELGDSAVYFCASSQGLTWRSPLHFGNGTRLTVT.

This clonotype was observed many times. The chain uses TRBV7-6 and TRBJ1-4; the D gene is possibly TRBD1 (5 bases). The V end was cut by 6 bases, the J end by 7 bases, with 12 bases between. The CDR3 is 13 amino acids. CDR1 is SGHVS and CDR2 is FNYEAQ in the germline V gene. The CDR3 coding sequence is TGTGCCAGCAGTACGGGGGTTGGTGAAAAACTGTTTTTT. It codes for CASSTGVGEKLFF.

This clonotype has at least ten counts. DNA of the CDR3: TGTGCCAGCAGCCCCCGACTAGCGGGAGGCTACAATGAGCAGTTCTTC. This codes for CASSPRLAGGYNEQFF. The chain uses TRBV7-2 and TRBJ2-1; 13 bases are shared with TRBD2. The length of the CDR3 is 16 residues. Unmatched junction bases numbered 4, after V lost 5 bases and J lost 3 bases. The germline CDR1 and CDR2 sequences are SGHTA and FQGNSA.

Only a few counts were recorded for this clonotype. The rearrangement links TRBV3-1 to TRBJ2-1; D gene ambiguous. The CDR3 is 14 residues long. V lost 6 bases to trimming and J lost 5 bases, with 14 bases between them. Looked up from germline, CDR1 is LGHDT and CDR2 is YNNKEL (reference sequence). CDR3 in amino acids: CASSPGPVDNEQFF. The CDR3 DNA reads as TGTGCCAGCAGTCCGGGCCCTGTCGACAATGAGCAGTTCTTC.

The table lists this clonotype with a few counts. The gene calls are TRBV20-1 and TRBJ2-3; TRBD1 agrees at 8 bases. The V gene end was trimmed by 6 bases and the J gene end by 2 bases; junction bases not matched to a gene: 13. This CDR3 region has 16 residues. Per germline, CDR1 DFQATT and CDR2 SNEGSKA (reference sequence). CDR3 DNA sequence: TGCAGTGCGAGGACAGGGCGGCGCGGGGACACAGATACGCAGTATTTT. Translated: CSARTGRRGDTDTQYF.